This entry describes one T cell receptor beta chain. No antigen is known for it. The source of the sample is a study of OX40 agonist ivuxolimab in advanced cancers. Study-wide results and caveats: Low normalized T-cell clonal expansion was additionally recorded for some nonresponders. Expanded clones were, on average, more numerous in CD8+ T cells than in CD4+. Both CD4+ and CD8+ T cell populations in blood had undergone clonal expansion by week 6 at 0.1 to 3.0 mg/kg.

Trimming took 2 bases from V and 4 from J, leaving 14 bases between them. CDR3 length: 15 residues. Germline-derived CDR1 and CDR2 are MDHEN and SYDVKM. Using immunoSEQ multiplex PCR, the repertoire was profiled, and TCRdb retains in-frame clones only, with some absent. This sample has around 31,000 clones, with approximately 91% found just once. Patients with a history of autoimmune disease or on systemic immunosuppression were excluded. The source is an adult with an advanced solid tumor such as melanoma, head and neck, liver or kidney cancer. The genes are TRBV28 and TRBJ1-2; no firm D call. The sample was CD4+ or CD8+ T cells sorted from blood, taken in a trial of the OX40 agonist ivuxolimab. Here the CDR3 reads CASSLGFDGIYGYTF. Written as DNA, the CDR3 is TGTGCCAGCAGTTTAGGGTTCGACGGTATCTATGGCTACACCTTC.